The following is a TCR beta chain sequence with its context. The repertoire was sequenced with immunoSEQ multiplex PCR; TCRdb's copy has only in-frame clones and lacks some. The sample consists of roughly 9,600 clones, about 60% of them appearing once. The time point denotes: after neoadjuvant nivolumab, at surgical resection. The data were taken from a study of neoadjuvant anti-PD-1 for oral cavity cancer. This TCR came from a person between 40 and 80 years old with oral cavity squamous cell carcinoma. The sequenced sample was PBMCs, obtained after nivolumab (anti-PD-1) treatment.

CDR3 sequence reads: CASSYLSTSGSQDTQYF. The CDR3 nucleotides read TGTGCCAGCAGTTACCTATCGACTAGCGGGAGTCAAGATACGCAGTATTTT. J is TRBJ2-3 and V is TRBV27, with 12 bases that match TRBD2. V lost 4 bases, J lost 5 bases, and 10 bases stayed unmatched. The CDR3 is made up of 17 amino acids. Germline CDR1 reads MNHEY; CDR2 reads SMNVEV (reference sequence).